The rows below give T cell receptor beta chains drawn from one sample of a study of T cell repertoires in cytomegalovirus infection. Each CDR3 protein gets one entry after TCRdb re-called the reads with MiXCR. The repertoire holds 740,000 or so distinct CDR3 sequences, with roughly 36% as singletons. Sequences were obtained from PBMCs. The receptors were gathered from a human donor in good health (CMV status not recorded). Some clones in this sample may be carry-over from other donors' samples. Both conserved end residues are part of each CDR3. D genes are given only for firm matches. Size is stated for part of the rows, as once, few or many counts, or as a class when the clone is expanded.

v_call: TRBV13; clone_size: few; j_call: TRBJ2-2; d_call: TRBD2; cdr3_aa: CASSSLAGITTGELFF; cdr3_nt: TGTGCCAGCAGCAGTCTAGCGGGGATTACCACCGGGGAGCTGTTTTTT
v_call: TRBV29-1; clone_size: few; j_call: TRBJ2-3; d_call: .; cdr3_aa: CSVRVDTQYF; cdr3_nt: TGCAGCGTCAGGGTGGATACGCAGTATTTT
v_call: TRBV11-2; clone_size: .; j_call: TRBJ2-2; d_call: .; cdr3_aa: CASILGTLNTGELFF; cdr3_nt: TGTGCCAGCATCCTCGGGACTTTAAACACCGGGGAGCTGTTTTTT
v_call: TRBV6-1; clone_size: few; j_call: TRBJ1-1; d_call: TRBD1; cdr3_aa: CASRPGQRRNTEAFF; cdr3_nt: TGTGCCAGCAGACCGGGACAGCGCCGGAACACTGAAGCTTTCTTT
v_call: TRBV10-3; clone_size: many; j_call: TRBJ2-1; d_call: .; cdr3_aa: CAISESSRNSYNEQFF; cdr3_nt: TGTGCCATCAGTGAGTCCAGCCGAAACTCCTACAATGAGCAGTTCTTC
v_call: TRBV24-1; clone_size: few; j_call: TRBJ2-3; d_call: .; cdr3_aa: CATSDRVTEDTQYF; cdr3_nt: TGTGCCACCAGTGACAGGGTGACGGAAGATACGCAGTATTTT
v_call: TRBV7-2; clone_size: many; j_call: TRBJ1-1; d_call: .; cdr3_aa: CASSLAFMGKLGAFF; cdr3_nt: TGTGCCAGCAGCTTAGCGTTTATGGGGAAGTTAGGGGCTTTCTTT
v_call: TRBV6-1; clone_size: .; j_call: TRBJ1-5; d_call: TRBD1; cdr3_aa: CASSEAGTGRYSNQPQHF; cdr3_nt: TGTGCCAGCAGTGAAGCAGGGACAGGAAGGTATAGCAATCAGCCCCAGCATTTT
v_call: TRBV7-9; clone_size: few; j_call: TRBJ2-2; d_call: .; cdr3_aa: CASKDRNTGELFF; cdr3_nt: TGTGCCAGCAAGGACAGAAACACCGGGGAGCTGTTTTTT
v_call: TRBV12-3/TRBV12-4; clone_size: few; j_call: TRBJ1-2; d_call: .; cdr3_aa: CASSSRTQGVRGYTF; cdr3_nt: TGTGCCAGCAGTTCTCGGACCCAGGGAGTCCGTGGCTACACCTTC
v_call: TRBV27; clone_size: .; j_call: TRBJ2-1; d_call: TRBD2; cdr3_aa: CASSSASGRVSSYNEQFF; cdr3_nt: TGTGCCAGCAGTTCCGCTAGCGGGAGGGTATCCTCCTACAATGAGCAGTTCTTC
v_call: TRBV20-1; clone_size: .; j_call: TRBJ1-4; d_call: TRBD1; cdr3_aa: CSSPWTGFNEKLFF; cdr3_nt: TGCAGTTCCCCCTGGACAGGATTTAATGAAAAACTGTTTTTT
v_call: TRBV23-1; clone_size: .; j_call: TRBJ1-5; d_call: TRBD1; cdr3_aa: CASSQIAKGRGRGLDQPQHF; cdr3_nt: TGCGCCAGCAGTCAAATCGCGAAGGGAAGGGGCAGGGGGTTGGATCAGCCCCAGCATTTT
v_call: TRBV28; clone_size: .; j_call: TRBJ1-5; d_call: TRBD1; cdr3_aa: CASSAQTGDTQPQHF; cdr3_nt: TGTGCCAGCAGTGCACAGACAGGGGACACCCAGCCCCAGCATTTT
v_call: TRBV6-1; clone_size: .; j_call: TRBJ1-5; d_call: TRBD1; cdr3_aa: CASRLGQGEGGQPQHF; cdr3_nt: TGTGCCAGCCGACTGGGACAGGGAGAAGGCGGTCAGCCCCAGCATTTT
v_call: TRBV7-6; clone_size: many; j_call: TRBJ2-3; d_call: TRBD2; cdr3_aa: CASSLERGGTDTQYF; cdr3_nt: TGTGCCAGCAGCTTAGAGCGGGGGGGCACAGATACGCAGTATTTT
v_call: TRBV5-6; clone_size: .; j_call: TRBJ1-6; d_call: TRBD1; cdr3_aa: CASSWDRNNSPLHF; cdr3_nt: TGTGCCAGCAGCTGGGACAGGAACAATTCACCCCTCCACTTT
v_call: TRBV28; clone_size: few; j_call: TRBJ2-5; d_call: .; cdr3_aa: CASSFPNGGQETQYF; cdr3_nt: TGTGCCAGCAGTTTCCCGAACGGGGGCCAAGAGACCCAGTACTTC
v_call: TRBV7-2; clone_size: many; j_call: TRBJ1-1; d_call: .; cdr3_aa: CASSLAVMNTEAFF; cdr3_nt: TGTGCCAGCAGCTTAGCAGTCATGAACACTGAAGCTTTCTTT
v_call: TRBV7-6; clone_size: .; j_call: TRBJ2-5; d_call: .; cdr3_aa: CASSSDPYQETQYF; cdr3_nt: TGTGCCAGCAGCTCCGACCCTTACCAAGAGACCCAGTACTTC
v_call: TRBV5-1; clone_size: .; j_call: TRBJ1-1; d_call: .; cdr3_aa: CASSLNLQGEAFF; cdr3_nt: TGCGCCAGCAGCCTGAATTTACAGGGTGAAGCTTTCTTT
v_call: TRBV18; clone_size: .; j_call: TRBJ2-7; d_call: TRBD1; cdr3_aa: CASSPGARGLEQYF; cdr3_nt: TGTGCCAGCTCACCAGGTGCCAGGGGGCTCGAGCAGTACTTC
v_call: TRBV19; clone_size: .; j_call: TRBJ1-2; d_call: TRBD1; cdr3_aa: CASSAGQGPNYGYTF; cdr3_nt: TGTGCCAGTAGTGCCGGACAGGGACCTAACTATGGCTACACCTTC